These T cell receptor beta chains were read from a single sample in a study of a mutant IDH1 vaccine in newly diagnosed glioma. No antigens are known for them. Profiled with immunoSEQ multiplex PCR; TCRdb holds only in-frame clones, not every one. The data contain around 56,000 clones, roughly 81% of them singletons. Sequenced material: PBMCs, taken from a glioma patient whose treatment included an IDH1 peptide vaccine. The receptors come from a woman aged 40-49 years with glioma. Some clones in this sample may be carry-over from other donors' samples. Each CDR3 is given with its conserved first and last residue. The D gene is left open where the match is weak. For some rows the clone size is stated as once, few or many, or as a class when expanded; others skip it.

abundance,v_gene,d_gene,j_gene,CDR3aa,CDR3nt
NA,TRBV28,NA,TRBJ2-1,CASRHGTTEQFF,TGTGCCAGCAGACACGGGACCACCGAGCAGTTCTTC
few,TRBV6-5,TRBD1,TRBJ1-2,CASSPQGEYGYTF,TGTGCCAGCAGCCCACAGGGGGAATATGGCTACACCTTC
NA,TRBV5-1,NA,TRBJ1-2,CASSLGAGETNYGYTF,TGCGCCAGCAGCTTGGGGGCAGGGGAGACCAACTATGGCTACACCTTC
NA,TRBV5-1,NA,TRBJ2-5,CASSLLGETQYF,TGCGCCAGCAGCTTGTTAGGGGAGACCCAGTACTTC
NA,TRBV21-1,NA,TRBJ2-1,CASSASGRGGPNEQFF,TGTGCCAGCAGCGCCTCGGGGCGGGGGGGCCCTAATGAGCAGTTCTTC
NA,TRBV6-5,TRBD1,TRBJ1-2,CASSSPRQGGYGYTF,TGTGCCAGCAGTTCGCCCCGACAGGGAGGCTATGGCTACACCTTC
NA,TRBV18,TRBD1,TRBJ2-1,CASSPGTGETDEQFF,TGTGCCAGCTCACCTGGGACAGGGGAGACCGATGAGCAGTTCTTC
NA,TRBV5-4,TRBD2,TRBJ2-7,CASSEGGLAGGYEQYF,TGTGCCAGCAGCGAGGGGGGACTAGCGGGGGGCTACGAGCAGTACTTC
NA,TRBV10-2,NA,TRBJ1-2,CASSEPGGFYGYTF,TGCGCCAGCAGTGAGCCCGGGGGGTTCTATGGCTACACCTTC
NA,TRBV25-1,TRBD1,TRBJ1-1,CASRATGVNTEAFF,TGTGCCAGCCGAGCGACAGGGGTAAACACTGAAGCTTTCTTT
NA,TRBV30,TRBD1,TRBJ1-1,CAWSVLGDRAPGAFF,TGTGCCTGGAGTGTACTAGGTGACAGGGCTCCAGGAGCTTTCTTT
NA,TRBV4-1,TRBD2,TRBJ2-3,CASSQEAGGGDTQYF,TGCGCCAGCAGCCAAGAAGCGGGGGGAGGAGATACGCAGTATTTT
NA,TRBV7-8,TRBD2,TRBJ2-2,CASSRLAGTGELFF,TGTGCCAGCAGCAGACTAGCGGGGACCGGGGAGCTGTTTTTT
NA,TRBV6-6,TRBD2,TRBJ2-1,CASSLAGGQNNEQFF,TGTGCCAGCAGCTTAGCGGGGGGGCAGAACAATGAGCAGTTCTTC
NA,TRBV9,NA,TRBJ1-2,CASSVEIGGWYGYTF,TGTGCCAGCAGCGTAGAGATAGGGGGATGGTATGGCTACACCTTC
NA,TRBV11-2,NA,TRBJ2-3,CASSRGVAASTDTQYF,TGTGCCAGCAGCCGTGGGGTAGCGGCGAGCACAGATACGCAGTATTTT
NA,TRBV30,NA,TRBJ2-3,CAWSVGPGIRTDTQYF,TGTGCCTGGAGTGTAGGTCCAGGGATTCGAACAGATACGCAGTATTTT